The TCR beta chain described here comes from a study of blood T cells in healthy people across ages. Study results and limitations: Correlation between TCR beta diversity and naive T cell percentage was strong. Unsorted PBMCs ruled out conclusive naive versus antigen-experienced comparison.

In its sample, this clonotype was seen a few times. Its cognate antigen is unknown. A second PCR, run for roughly 7 to 11 cycles, used a sample-barcoded 5' primer plus a J-beta primer mix. Through a template-switch adaptor with 12 random nucleotides, each cDNA molecule received a tag. One entry per CDR3 protein, called by TCRdb with MiXCR from the 5' RACE reads. Of just over 800,000 distinct CDR3 sequences detected, around 62% appear once; the ten largest clones hold around a quarter. This TCR derives from a man in his thirties or forties in good health. The sequencing input was blood.

CDR3 DNA: TGTGCCAGCAGCCCCGGACAGCCCAATGAGCAGTTCTTC. Translating gives CASSPGQPNEQFF. This chain uses TRBV4-2 with TRBJ2-1; maybe TRBD1 (6 bases). CDR1 and CDR2 (germline): LGHNA, YNFKEQ. This CDR3 has 13 residues. With 4 bases removed from V and 6 bases from J, the gap between germline ends came to 10 bases.